The present TCR beta chain was sequenced within a study of OX40 agonist ivuxolimab in advanced cancers. Overall study context: Anti-PD-1, anti-PD-L1 or anti-CTLA-4 therapy given earlier was allowed, and over 35% had some.

Study results and limitations: Doses of 0.1 to 3.0 mg/kg were accompanied by clonal expansion of CD4+ and CD8+ blood T cells by week 6. Expanded clones tended on average to be more numerous among CD8+ T cells than CD4+.

This table comes from immunoSEQ multiplex PCR, and its TCRdb copy is limited to in-frame clones, with some not included. The table includes tens of thousands of clones, roughly nine tenths detected once. CDR1 and CDR2 from the germline V gene are SNHLY and FYNNEI. V lost 2 bases to trimming and J lost 3 bases, with 8 bases between them. This CDR3 has 13 residues. With regard to this clone: Its antigen is unidentified.

The sequenced sample was CD4+ or CD8+ T cells sorted from blood, obtained in a trial of the OX40 agonist ivuxolimab. The source is an adult with an advanced solid tumor such as melanoma, head and neck, liver or kidney cancer. The chain links TRBV2 to TRBJ2-7; D remains unclear. The CDR3 here is CASSEQRVYEQYF. CDR3 bases: TGTGCCAGCAGTGAACAAAGGGTCTACGAGCAGTACTTC.